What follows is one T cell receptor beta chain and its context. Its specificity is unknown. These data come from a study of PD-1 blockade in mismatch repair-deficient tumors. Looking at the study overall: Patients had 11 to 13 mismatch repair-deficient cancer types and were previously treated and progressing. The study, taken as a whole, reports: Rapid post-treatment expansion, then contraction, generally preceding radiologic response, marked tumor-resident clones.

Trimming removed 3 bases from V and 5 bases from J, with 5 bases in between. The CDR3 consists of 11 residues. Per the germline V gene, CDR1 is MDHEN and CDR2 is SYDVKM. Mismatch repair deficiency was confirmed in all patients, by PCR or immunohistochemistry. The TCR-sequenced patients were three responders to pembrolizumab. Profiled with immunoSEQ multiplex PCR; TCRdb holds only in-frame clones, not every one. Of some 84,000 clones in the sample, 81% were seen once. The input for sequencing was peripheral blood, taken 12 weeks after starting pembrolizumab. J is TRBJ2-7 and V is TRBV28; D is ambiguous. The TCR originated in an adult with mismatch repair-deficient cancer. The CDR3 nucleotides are TGTGCCAGCAGTTTGACCAACGAGCAGTACTTC. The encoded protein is CASSLTNEQYF.